This record looks at one TCR beta chain sequence and its context. A few counts support this clonotype. Its antigen is still unknown. No clone much larger than this one lies a single base away; base qualities are absent. Data came from an Illumina NovaSeq 6000. cDNA libraries for TCRalpha and TCRbeta were prepared by 5'RACE using constant-segment primers, with sample barcodes and unique molecular identifiers added. Trizol reagent was used to extract RNA from every sample. Libraries were amplified in two PCR steps, with a second sample barcode and Illumina TruSeq adapters added in the second step. Libraries were sequenced on an Illumina NovaSeq with 2 x 150 bp paired-end reads. The published analysis was carried out like this. The reads were demultiplexed and collapsed into UMI-guided consensus sequences using migec v1.2.7. Using mixcr v2.1.11, the UMI consensuses were aligned to TRA and TRB V and J templates and assembled into clonotypes. A clonotype was counted as expanded or contracted only when both edgeR and NoisET called the clonotype significant, with the noise models trained on biological replicates. For edgeR calls, the thresholds were a false discovery rate-adjusted p below 0.01 and a log2 fold-change of 1. As an exploratory analysis of dynamics, max-normalized trajectories of the 1000 most abundant clonotypes were examined by PCA with hierarchical clustering. Each responding clone was given a CD4 or CD8 phenotype based on the CD4+ and CD8+ repertoires, which had been sequenced separately. TCRdb passed the public sequencing reads through fastp at Q25 and MiXCR, retaining productive beta sequences. Identical CDR3 proteins give one entry, which carries the most common genes and DNA. In this record, the V and J calls reflect TCRdb's handling and not the investigators' own analysis. The sample table records a few hundred thousand distinct CDR3 sequences; approximately 30% of these occur just once. The ten largest clonotypes hold roughly an eighth of the sample.

Ficoll-Paque density gradient centrifugation was the method used to isolate PBMCs. This specimen comes from a study of T-cell memory formation after mild COVID-19 (dated by TCRdb to the early 2020s). Study-wide context: Most TCR sequence clusters were specific to one of the two donors. The cohort was made up of two young adult volunteers, one female and one male, who were previously healthy. In a couple of donors, T-cell clones that expanded and contracted after mild COVID-19 were tracked by sequencing TCRalpha and TCRbeta repertoires over time. The paper's findings and limits, for the study overall: Only two mild cases were covered by the study, and larger cohorts that include severe cases with pre-infection samples were considered necessary. Some responding clones were detected in pre-infection memory, which suggested that pre-existing cross-reactive memory T cells had joined the SARS-CoV-2 response. Clones that contracted from day 15 to 85 showed balanced CD4/CD8 phenotypes, whereas a second wave of clones that expanded from day 15 to 37 leaned towards CD4+. The second-wave clones that peaked on day 37 were not confirmed to be SARS-CoV-2 specific. Contracting CD4+ clones turned up mainly in the CM and EM memory subsets, whereas EMRA was where CD8+ clones were enriched.

Sequencing was done on a sample of PBMCs or a T cell subset sorted from them (not recorded which). This receptor was identified in an adult woman who had mild COVID-19 (a few samples of this study predate the infection). The sample titles of this study are shuffled in the database, so cell type and time point are left out; the donor was told from shared clones.

CDR3 region: CASSWDLSQGAFF. The sequence in DNA is TGCGCCAGCAGCTGGGACCTCAGCCAGGGAGCTTTCTTT. The chain employs TRBV5-1 and TRBJ1-1; TRBD1 is a possible D gene, resting on 5 matching bases. Taken from cysteine to phenylalanine, the CDR3 has 13 residues. CDR3 DNA is the only sequence kept; it has 39 bases, read in frame from the first base. V and J are truncated by 3 bases and 10 bases respectively, leaving an intervening sequence of 16 bases. The germline V gene supplies CDR1 SGHRS and CDR2 YFSETQ.